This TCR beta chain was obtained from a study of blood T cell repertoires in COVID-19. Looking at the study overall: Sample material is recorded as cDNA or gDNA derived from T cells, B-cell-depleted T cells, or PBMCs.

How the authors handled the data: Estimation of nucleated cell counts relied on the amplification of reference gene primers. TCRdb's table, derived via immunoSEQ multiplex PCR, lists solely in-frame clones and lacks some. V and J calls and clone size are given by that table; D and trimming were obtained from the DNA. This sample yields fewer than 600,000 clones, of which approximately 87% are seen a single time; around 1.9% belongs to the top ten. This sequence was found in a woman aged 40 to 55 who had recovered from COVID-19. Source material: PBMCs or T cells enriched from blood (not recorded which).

The CDR3, as DNA: TGCGCCAGCAGCTTAAGTCGCCAGGGGGCGGACTACACCTTC. This sequence encodes CASSLSRQGADYTF. The chain couples TRBV5-1 to TRBJ1-2, with 8 bases fitting TRBD1. This CDR3 has 14 residues. V was clipped by 2 bases and J by 10 bases; unmatched bases: 10. Germline V gene sequence: CDR1 SGHRS, CDR2 YFSETQ.